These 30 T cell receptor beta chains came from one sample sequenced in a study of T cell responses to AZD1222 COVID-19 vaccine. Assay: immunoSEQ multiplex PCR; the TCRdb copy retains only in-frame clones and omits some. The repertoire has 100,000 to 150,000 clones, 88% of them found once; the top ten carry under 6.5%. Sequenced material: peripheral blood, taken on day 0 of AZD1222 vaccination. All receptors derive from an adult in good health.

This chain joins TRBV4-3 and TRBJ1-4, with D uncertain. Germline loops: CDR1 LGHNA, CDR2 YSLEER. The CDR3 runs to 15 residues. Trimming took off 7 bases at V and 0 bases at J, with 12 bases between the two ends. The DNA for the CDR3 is TGCGCCAGCACGGTATCTATTGCAACTAATGAAAAACTGTTTTTT. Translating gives CASTVSIATNEKLFF.

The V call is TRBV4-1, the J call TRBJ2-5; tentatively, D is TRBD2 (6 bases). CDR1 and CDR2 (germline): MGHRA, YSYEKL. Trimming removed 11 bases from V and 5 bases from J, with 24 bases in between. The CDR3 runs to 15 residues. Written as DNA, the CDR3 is TGCGCCCGCTGCCCTCAGTGGGACTCTCGGGAGACCCAGTACTTC. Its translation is CARCPQWDSRETQYF.

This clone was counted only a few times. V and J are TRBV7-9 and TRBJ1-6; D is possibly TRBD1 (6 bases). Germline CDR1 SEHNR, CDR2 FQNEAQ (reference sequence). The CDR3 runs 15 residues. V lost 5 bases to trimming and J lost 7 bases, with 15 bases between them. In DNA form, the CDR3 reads TGTGCCAGCAGCCCTGGGACACAGCACAATTCACCCCTCCACTTT. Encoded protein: CASSPGTQHNSPLHF.

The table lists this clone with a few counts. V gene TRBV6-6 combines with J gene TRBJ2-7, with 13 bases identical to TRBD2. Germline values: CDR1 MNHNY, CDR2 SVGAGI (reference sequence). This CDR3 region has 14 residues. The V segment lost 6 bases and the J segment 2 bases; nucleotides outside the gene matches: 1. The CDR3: CASSTSGGAYEQYF. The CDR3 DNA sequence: TGTGCCAGCAGCACTAGCGGGGGGGCCTACGAGCAGTACTTC.

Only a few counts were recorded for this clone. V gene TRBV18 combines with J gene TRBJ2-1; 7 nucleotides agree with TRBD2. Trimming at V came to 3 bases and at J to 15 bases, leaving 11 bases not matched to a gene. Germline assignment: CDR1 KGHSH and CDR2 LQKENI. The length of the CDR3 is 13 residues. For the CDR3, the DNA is TGTGCCAGCTCACCGGACGGGGGGTTCGGGACGTTCTTC. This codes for CASSPDGGFGTFF.

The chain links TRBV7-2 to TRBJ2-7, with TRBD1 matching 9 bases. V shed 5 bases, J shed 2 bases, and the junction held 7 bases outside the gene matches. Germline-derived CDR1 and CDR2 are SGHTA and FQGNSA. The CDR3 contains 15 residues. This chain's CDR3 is CASSQAGQGTYEQYF. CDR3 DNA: TGTGCCAGCAGCCAGGCCGGACAGGGGACCTACGAGCAGTACTTC. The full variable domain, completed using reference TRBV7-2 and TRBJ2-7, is GAGVSQSPSNKVTEKGKDVELRCDPISGHTALYWYRQSLGQGLEFLIYFQGNSAPDKSGLPSDRFSAERTGGSVSTLTIQRTQQEDSAVYLCASSQAGQGTYEQYFGPGTRLTVT.

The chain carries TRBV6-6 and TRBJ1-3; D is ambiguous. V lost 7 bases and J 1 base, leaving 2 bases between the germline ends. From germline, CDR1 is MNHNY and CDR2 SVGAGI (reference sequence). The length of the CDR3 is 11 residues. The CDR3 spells CASTSGNTIYF. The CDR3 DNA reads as TGTGCCAGCACTTCTGGAAACACCATATATTTT.

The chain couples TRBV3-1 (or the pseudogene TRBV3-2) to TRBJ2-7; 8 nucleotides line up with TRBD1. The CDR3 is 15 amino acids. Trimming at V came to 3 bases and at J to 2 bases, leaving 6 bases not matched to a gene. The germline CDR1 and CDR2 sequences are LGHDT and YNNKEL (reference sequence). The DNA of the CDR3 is TGTGCCAGCAGCCACCCAGGACAGGGTACCTACGAGCAGTACTTC. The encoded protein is CASSHPGQGTYEQYF.

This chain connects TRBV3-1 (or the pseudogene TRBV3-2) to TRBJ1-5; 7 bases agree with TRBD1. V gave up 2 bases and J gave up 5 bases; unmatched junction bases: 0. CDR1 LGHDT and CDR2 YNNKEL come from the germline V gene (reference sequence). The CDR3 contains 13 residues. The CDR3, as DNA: TGTGCCAGCAGCCAACAGGGGGATCAGCCCCAGCATTTT. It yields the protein CASSQQGDQPQHF.

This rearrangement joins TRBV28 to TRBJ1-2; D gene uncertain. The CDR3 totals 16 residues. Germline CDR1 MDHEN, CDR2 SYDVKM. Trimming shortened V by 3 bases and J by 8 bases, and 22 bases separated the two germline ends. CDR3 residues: CASSFLSAIGQEGYTF. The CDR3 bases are TGTGCCAGCAGTTTTCTTTCTGCCATAGGCCAGGAAGGCTACACCTTC.

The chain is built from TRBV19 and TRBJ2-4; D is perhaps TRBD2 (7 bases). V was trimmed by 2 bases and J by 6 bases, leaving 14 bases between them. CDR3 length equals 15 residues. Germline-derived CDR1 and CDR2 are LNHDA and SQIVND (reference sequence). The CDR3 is CASSINSGGGNIQYF. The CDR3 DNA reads TGTGCCAGTAGTATAAATTCGGGGGGCGGAAACATTCAGTACTTC.

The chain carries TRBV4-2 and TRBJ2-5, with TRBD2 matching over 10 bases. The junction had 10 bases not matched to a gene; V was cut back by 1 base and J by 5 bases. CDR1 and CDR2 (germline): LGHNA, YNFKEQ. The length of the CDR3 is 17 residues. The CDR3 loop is CASSQVGGLAGVETQYF. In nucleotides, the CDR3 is TGTGCCAGCAGCCAAGTTGGGGGGCTAGCGGGGGTGGAGACCCAGTACTTC.

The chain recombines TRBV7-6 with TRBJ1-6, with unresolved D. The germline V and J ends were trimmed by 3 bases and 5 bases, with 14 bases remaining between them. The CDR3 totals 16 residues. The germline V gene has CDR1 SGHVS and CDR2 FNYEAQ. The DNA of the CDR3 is TGTGCCAGCAGCTTTGGCCAGCCAGGCCATAATTCACCCCTCCACTTT. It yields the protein CASSFGQPGHNSPLHF.

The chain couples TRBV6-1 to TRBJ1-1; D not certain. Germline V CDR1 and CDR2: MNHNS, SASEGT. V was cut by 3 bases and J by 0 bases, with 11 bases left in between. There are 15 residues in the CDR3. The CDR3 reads CASSDPGGMNTEAFF. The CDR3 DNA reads TGTGCCAGCAGTGACCCGGGTGGGATGAACACTGAAGCTTTCTTT.

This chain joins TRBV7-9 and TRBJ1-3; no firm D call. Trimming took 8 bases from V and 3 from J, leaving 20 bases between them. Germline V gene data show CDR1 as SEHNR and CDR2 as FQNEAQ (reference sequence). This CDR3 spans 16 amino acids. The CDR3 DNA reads TGTGCCAGCTCATGGGCCGGTCGTAAAATTGGAAACACCATATATTTT. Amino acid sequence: CASSWAGRKIGNTIYF. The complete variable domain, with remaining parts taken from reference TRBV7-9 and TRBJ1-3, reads DTGVSQNPRHKITKRGQNVTFRCDPISEHNRLYWYRQTLGQGPEFLTYFQNEAQLEKSRLLSDRFSAERPKGSFSTLEIQRTEQGDSAMYLCASSWAGRKIGNTIYFGEGSWLTVV.

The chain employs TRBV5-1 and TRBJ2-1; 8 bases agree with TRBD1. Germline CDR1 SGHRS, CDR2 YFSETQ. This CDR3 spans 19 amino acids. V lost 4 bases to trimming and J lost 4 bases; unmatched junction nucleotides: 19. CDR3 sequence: CASSTGGGQAAVSYNEQFF. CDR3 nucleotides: TGCGCCAGCAGCACAGGTGGGGGACAGGCAGCAGTTTCTTACAATGAGCAGTTCTTC.

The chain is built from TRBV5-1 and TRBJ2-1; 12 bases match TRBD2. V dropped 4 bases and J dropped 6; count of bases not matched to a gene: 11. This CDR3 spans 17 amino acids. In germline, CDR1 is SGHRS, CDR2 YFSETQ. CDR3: CASSGRLAGVVGNEQFF. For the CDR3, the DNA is TGCGCCAGCAGCGGTAGACTAGCGGGGGTGGTTGGCAATGAGCAGTTCTTC. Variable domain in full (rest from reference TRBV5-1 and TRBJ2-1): KAGVTQTPRYLIKTRGQQVTLSCSPISGHRSVSWYQQTPGQGLQFLFEYFSETQRNKGNFPGRFSGRQFSNSRSEMNVSTLELGDSALYLCASSGRLAGVVGNEQFFGPGTRLTVL.

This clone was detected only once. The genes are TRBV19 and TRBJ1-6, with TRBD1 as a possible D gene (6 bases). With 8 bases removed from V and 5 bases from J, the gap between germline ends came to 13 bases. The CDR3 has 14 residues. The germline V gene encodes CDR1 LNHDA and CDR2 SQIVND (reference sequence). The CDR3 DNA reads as TGTGCCAGTTCCCAGGGGAAGGATAATTCACCCCTCCACTTT. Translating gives CASSQGKDNSPLHF.

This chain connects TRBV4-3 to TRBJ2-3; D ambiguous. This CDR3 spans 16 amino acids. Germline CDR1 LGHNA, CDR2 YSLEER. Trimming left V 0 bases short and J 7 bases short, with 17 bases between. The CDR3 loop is CASSQENRPQVNTQYF. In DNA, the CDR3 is TGCGCCAGCAGCCAAGAGAATCGACCCCAAGTGAATACGCAGTATTTT.

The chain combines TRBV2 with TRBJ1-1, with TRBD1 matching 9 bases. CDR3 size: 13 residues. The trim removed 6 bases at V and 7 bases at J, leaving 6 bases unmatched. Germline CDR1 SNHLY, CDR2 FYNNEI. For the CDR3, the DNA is TGTGCCAGCAGAGGGACAGGGTTGGGTGAAGCTTTCTTT. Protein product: CASRGTGLGEAFF.

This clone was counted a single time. CDR3 in amino acids: CASSQEQGMNTGELFF. The CDR3, as DNA: TGCGCCAGCAGCCAAGAACAGGGGATGAACACCGGGGAGCTGTTTTTT. The rearrangement links TRBV4-3 to TRBJ2-2; 7 nucleotides match TRBD1. From germline, CDR1 is LGHNA and CDR2 YSLEER. The CDR3 has 16 residues. The junction had 2 bases not matched to a gene; V was cut back by 0 bases and J by 1 base.

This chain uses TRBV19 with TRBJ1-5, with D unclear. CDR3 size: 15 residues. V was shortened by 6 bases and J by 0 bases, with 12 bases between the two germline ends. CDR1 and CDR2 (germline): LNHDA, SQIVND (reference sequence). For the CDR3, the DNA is TGTGCCAGTAGATCACAGTTAAATAGCAATCAGCCCCAGCATTTT. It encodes CASRSQLNSNQPQHF.

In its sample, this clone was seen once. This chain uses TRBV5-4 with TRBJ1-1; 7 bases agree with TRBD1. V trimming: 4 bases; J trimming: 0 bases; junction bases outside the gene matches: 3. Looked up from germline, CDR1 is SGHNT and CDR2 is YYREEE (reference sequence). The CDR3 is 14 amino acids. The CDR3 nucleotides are TGTGCCAGCAGCGATCAGGGGGTGAACACTGAAGCTTTCTTT. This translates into CASSDQGVNTEAFF.

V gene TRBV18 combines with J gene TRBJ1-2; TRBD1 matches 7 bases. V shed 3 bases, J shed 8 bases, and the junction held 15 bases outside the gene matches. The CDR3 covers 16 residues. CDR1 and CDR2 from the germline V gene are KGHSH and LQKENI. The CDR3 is CASSPYPTGLSVGYTF. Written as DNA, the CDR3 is TGTGCCAGCTCACCTTACCCGACAGGGTTAAGCGTCGGCTACACCTTC.

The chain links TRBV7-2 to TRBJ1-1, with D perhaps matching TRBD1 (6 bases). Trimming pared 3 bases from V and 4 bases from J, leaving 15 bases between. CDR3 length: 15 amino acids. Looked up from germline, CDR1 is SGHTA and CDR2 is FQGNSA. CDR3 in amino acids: CASSFGTGMATEAFF. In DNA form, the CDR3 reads TGTGCCAGCAGCTTCGGAACAGGGATGGCCACTGAAGCTTTCTTT.

This CDR3 reads CASSRPGQGLNGYTF. As DNA, the CDR3 is TGTGCCAGCAGTCGTCCGGGACAGGGGTTGAATGGCTACACCTTC. The rearrangement links TRBV28 to TRBJ1-2; 10 bases are shared with TRBD1. J gave up 6 bases and V 5 bases, and 9 bases lay outside the gene matches. The V gene's germline CDR1 is MDHEN and CDR2 SYDVKM. This CDR3 spans 15 amino acids.

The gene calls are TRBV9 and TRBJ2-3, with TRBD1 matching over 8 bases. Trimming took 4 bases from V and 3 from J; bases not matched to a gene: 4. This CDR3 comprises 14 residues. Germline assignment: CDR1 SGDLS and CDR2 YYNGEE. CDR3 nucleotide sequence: TGTGCCAGCAGCCCAGACAGGGGAACAGATACGCAGTATTTT. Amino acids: CASSPDRGTDTQYF.

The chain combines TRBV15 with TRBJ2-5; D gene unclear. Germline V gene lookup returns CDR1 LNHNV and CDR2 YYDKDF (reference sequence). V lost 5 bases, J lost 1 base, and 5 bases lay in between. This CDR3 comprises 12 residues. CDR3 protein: CATSPAQETQYF. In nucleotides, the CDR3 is TGTGCCACCAGCCCTGCCCAAGAGACCCAGTACTTC.

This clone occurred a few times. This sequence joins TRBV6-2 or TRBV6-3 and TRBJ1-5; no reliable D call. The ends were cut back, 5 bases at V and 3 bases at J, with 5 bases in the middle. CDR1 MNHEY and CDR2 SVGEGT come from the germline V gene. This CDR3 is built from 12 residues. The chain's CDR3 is CASSTTNQPQHF. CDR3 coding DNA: TGTGCCAGCAGTACCACCAATCAGCCCCAGCATTTT.

CDR3 sequence (DNA): TGCGCCAGCAGCTTGGACCGGATGTACCAAGAGACCCAGTACTTC. It translates to CASSLDRMYQETQYF. The V and J genes are TRBV5-1 and TRBJ2-5; D remains unclear. Looked up from germline, CDR1 is SGHRS and CDR2 is YFSETQ. CDR3 length equals 15 residues. Trimming cost V 0 bases and J 0 bases, with 9 bases left between them.